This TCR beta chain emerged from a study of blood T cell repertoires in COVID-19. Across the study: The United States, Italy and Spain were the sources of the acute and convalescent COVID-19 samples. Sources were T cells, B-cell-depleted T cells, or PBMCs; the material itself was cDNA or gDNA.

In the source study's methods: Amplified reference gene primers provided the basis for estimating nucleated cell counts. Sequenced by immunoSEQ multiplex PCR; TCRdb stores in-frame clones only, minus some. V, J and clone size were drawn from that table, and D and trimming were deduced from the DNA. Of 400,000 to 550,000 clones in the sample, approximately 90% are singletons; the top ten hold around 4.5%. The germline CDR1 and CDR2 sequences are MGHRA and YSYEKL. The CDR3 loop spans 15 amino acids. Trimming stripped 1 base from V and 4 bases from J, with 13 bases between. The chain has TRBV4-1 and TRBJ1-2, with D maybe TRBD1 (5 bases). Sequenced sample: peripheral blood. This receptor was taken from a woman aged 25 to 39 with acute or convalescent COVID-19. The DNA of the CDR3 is TGCGCCAGCAGCCAAGTGCGGGACGAGGGCTATGGCTACACCTTC. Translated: CASSQVRDEGYGYTF.